This T cell receptor beta chain was sequenced for a study of technical replicates of blood from several donors. TCRdb keeps only in-frame clones here, not all; method: immunoSEQ multiplex PCR. Of around 86,000 clones listed, about 96% are singletons. V was cut by 1 base and J by 4 bases, with 5 bases left in between. The germline gives CDR1 SGHDT, CDR2 YYEEEE. The CDR3 extends over 12 amino acids. The sample taken for sequencing was T cells isolated from PBMCs. V is TRBV5-6 and J is TRBJ2-5; no definite D call. This TCR came from a human donor in good health. CDR3 nucleotides: TGTGCCAGCAGCTTGCCGGGAGAGACCCAGTACTTC. Amino acid sequence: CASSLPGETQYF.